The 32 T cell receptor beta chains below come from one sample, sequenced in a study of molecular identifiers for immune sequencing clone quantification. From the PCR reads, TCRdb called clonotypes with MiXCR, one entry per CDR3 protein. Seen here are around 470,000 distinct CDR3 sequences, about 20% observed once, and the top ten hold about 0.8%. The sequenced sample consisted of naive CD8+ T cells from blood, with Jurkat cell RNA spiked in. Subset given: FACS-sorted CD8+CD4-CCR7+CD45RA+ naive T cells. The receptor source for this set is a human donor in good health. Some libraries in this study had Jurkat cell RNA spiked in.

V is TRBV5-6 and J is TRBJ2-1; D is ambiguous. Germline V gene lookup returns CDR1 SGHDT and CDR2 YYEEEE. The V end was cut by 0 bases, the J end by 1 base, with 11 bases between. CDR3 length equals 16 residues. CDR3 in DNA: TGTGCCAGCAGCTTGGGAGGTTCTAGGTCCTACAATGAGCAGTTCTTC. Residues: CASSLGGSRSYNEQFF.

For this clonotype: This could be a read error, since a much larger clone is one nucleotide away. The gene calls are TRBV30 and TRBJ2-1; no clear D gene. The length of the CDR3 is 11 residues. Germline CDR1 and CDR2: GTSNPN and SVGIG (reference sequence). CDR3 region: CACLALDEQLF. The CDR3 DNA reads TGTGCCTGCTTAGCATTGGATGAGCAGCTCTTC.

This clonotype was observed a few times. The chain carries TRBV7-9 and TRBJ2-7; D remains unclear. CDR3 length: 13 amino acids. V lost 0 bases and J lost 5, with 8 bases in between. The germline V gene encodes CDR1 SEHNR and CDR2 FQNEAQ (reference sequence). CDR3 bases: TGTGCCAGCAGCTTAGCTCTGGGGAACGAGCAGTACTTC. Protein: CASSLALGNEQYF.

With regard to this clonotype: Relative to the germline gene, one junction end is altered; a read error may explain this. The chain carries TRBV5-1 and TRBJ1-4; TRBD1 agrees at 10 bases. CDR3 size: 19 residues. Germline CDR1 SGHRS, CDR2 YFSETQ. CDR3 in DNA: TGCGCCAGCAGCCCTTACCCGGGACAGGGGTTAGCAACTAATGAAAAACCGTTTTTT. This codes for CASSPYPGQGLATNEKPFF. The full variable domain, rest sourced from reference TRBV5-1 and TRBJ1-4, is KAGVTQTPRYLIKTRGQQVTLSCSPISGHRSVSWYQQTPGQGLQFLFEYFSETQRNKGNFPGRFSGRQFSNSRSEMNVSTLELGDSALYLCASSPYPGQGLATNEKPFFGSGTQLSVL.

This clonotype occurred once. This may be a read error: a much more frequent sequence differs by one nucleotide. This chain uses TRBV29-1 with TRBJ2-1; 8 nucleotides match TRBD2. The CDR3 is made up of 15 amino acids. Germline V lookup: CDR1 SQVTM, CDR2 ANQGSEA. DNA of the CDR3: TGCAGCGTTGAATCTGGAGCGGGAGTATTGAATGAGCAGTCCTTC. Protein: CSVESGAGVLNEQSF.

This clonotype has a handful of counts. This clone may be a read error of a much larger clone one base away. The chain has TRBV13 and TRBJ1-1; 8 bases map to TRBD1. Trimming took 0 bases from V and 11 from J; bases not matched to a gene: 2. The germline V gene encodes CDR1 PRHDT and CDR2 FYEKMQ (reference sequence). There are 12 residues in the CDR3. The CDR3: CASSLGTGVAFF. CDR3 sequence (DNA): TGTGCCAGCAGCTTAGGGACAGGGGTGGCTTTCTTT. The whole variable domain, remainder taken from reference TRBV13 and TRBJ1-1, is AAGVIQSPRHLIKEKRETATLKCYPIPRHDTVYWYQQGPGQDPQFLISFYEKMQSDKGSIPDRFSAQQFSDYHSELNMSSLELGDSALYFCASSLGTGVAFFGQGTRLTVV.

This clonotype was found a few times. The rearrangement links TRBV28 to TRBJ2-6; D might be TRBD1 (5 bases). The CDR3 extends over 16 amino acids. Germline CDR1 is MDHEN and CDR2 is SYDVKM. Trimming cost V 6 bases and J 3 bases, with 15 bases left between them. The CDR3 bases are TGTGCCAGCAGGCTGGATAGGGGTGGTGGGGCCAACGTCCTGACTTTC. This gives the protein CASRLDRGGGANVLTF.

This clonotype was seen a handful of times. The chain carries TRBV4-3 and TRBJ2-1, with no clear D. Trimming stripped 0 bases from V and 4 bases from J, with 10 bases between. CDR3 size: 15 residues. Germline-derived CDR1 and CDR2 are LGHNA and YSLEER. The CDR3 protein is CASSQDAANYNEQFF. The CDR3 nucleotides read TGCGCCAGCAGCCAAGACGCGGCAAATTACAATGAGCAGTTCTTC.

This clonotype was counted only a few times. The V and J genes are TRBV4-1 and TRBJ1-2, with D possibly being TRBD1 (5 bases). The CDR3 length is 16 residues. The V gene lost 3 bases and the J gene lost 4 bases, with 18 bases spanning the gap. Germline CDR1 and CDR2: MGHRA and YSYEKL. The CDR3 reads CASSHLPDGGIYGYTF. CDR3 bases: TGCGCCAGCAGCCATCTCCCGGACGGGGGGATCTATGGCTACACCTTC.

A remark on this clonotype: One base away lies a much larger clone, so this may be a sequencing read error. The V and J genes are TRBV7-9 and TRBJ2-7, with D possibly TRBD2 on 7 matching bases. Trimming removed 7 bases from V and 5 bases from J, with 18 bases in between. CDR1 and CDR2 from the germline V gene are SEHNR and FQNEAQ (reference sequence). The CDR3 extends over 14 amino acids. The CDR3 loop is CASIPWGGPDEQYF. CDR3 in DNA: TGTGCCAGCATCCCCTGGGGGGGGCCGGACGAGCAGTACTTC.

This clonotype was picked up many times. The V and J genes are TRBV25-1 and TRBJ1-1; unclear D gene. V was clipped by 3 bases and J by 6 bases, with 5 bases between them. The CDR3 has 11 residues. CDR1 and CDR2 from the germline V gene are MGHDK and SYGVNS. The chain's CDR3 is CASSDSSEAFF. The CDR3 DNA reads as TGTGCCAGCAGTGATAGCTCTGAAGCTTTCTTT.

At least ten counts were recorded for this clonotype. The rearrangement uses TRBV6-8 and TRBJ2-7, with D maybe TRBD2 (5 bases). This CDR3 contains 14 residues. V was trimmed by 2 bases and J by 2 bases, leaving 10 bases between them. Germline V gene lookup returns CDR1 MNHGY and CDR2 SAAAGT. In DNA form, the CDR3 reads TGTGCCAGCAGTTACCCGGAGGTCACCTACGAGCAGTACTTC. It yields the protein CASSYPEVTYEQYF.

As for this clonotype: Just one base apart from a much larger clone, this may be a read error. J is TRBJ1-5 and V is TRBV7-2; tentatively, D is TRBD1 (6 bases). The CDR3 spans 17 residues. CDR1 is SGHTA, CDR2 FQGNSA, per germline. CDR3 DNA sequence: TGTGCCAGCAACTTAGACGCGGGACAACCAGGCAATCAGCCCCGGCATTTT. Residues: CASNLDAGQPGNQPRHF.

The chain has TRBV6-2 or TRBV6-3 and TRBJ1-5, with TRBD1 as a possible D gene (5 bases). The CDR3 is 14 amino acids. Germline lookup yields CDR1 MNHEY and CDR2 SVGEGT. Trimming pared 6 bases from V and 2 bases from J, leaving 11 bases between. The CDR3 DNA is TGTGCCAGCAGCTCGGGGGTGCGCAATCAGCCCCAGCATTTT. The encoded protein is CASSSGVRNQPQHF.

This clonotype was seen more than once but under ten times. The V gene is TRBV11-2, the J gene TRBJ2-1, with 7 bases aligning to TRBD2. The V gene's germline CDR1 is SGHAT and CDR2 FQNNGV. J was trimmed by 3 bases and V by 3 bases; bases with no gene match: 5. The CDR3 has 15 residues. CDR3 sequence: CASSFEGGDYNEQFF. The CDR3, as DNA: TGTGCCAGCAGCTTCGAGGGAGGGGACTACAATGAGCAGTTCTTC. Based on the CDR3 plus reference TRBV11-2 and TRBJ2-1, the full variable domain is EAGVAQSPRYKIIEKRQSVAFWCNPISGHATLYWYQQILGQGPKLLIQFQNNGVVDDSQLPKDRFSAERLKGVDSTLKIQPAKLEDSAVYLCASSFEGGDYNEQFFGPGTRLTVL.

This clonotype was picked up many times. This chain links TRBV4-2 with TRBJ2-3; tentative D call: TRBD2 (6 bases). The CDR3 spans 15 residues. Germline V gene lookup returns CDR1 LGHNA and CDR2 YNFKEQ. The V gene lost 4 bases and the J gene lost 2 bases, with 13 bases spanning the gap. The CDR3 bases are TGTGCCAGCAGCCTCCTAGGGACTGACACAGATACGCAGTATTTT. Translation: CASSLLGTDTDTQYF.

Regarding this clonotype: Since the CDR3 does not end with the conserved phenylalanine or tryptophan, this likely comes from a read error. J is TRBJ1-4 and V is TRBV5-3, with D possibly matching TRBD1 (6 bases). TRBV5-3 counts as an open reading frame of uncertain function. The CDR3 is made up of 16 amino acids. CDR3 sequence: CASSSDKLQGDEKLFL. DNA for the CDR3: TGTGCCAGCAGCTCCGATAAACTACAGGGCGACGAAAAACTGTTTCTT.

This clonotype appeared many times. This chain connects TRBV28 to TRBJ2-5, with TRBD2 as a possible D gene (5 bases). V was clipped by 2 bases and J by 5 bases, with 9 bases between them. Germline V lookup: CDR1 MDHEN, CDR2 SYDVKM. CDR3 length: 13 amino acids. The CDR3 region is CASSLAGSETQYF. For the CDR3, the DNA is TGTGCCAGCAGTTTAGCTGGGAGTGAGACCCAGTACTTC.

This clonotype was recorded a few times. This chain uses TRBV9 with TRBJ2-2; a weak D match, TRBD1 (5 bases). There are 14 residues in the CDR3. V lost 1 base and J lost 4, with 8 bases in between. The germline gives CDR1 SGDLS, CDR2 YYNGEE. The CDR3 loop is CASSVQGTTGELFF. The CDR3 DNA reads TGTGCCAGCAGCGTACAGGGTACCACCGGGGAGCTGTTTTTT.

In this sample, this clonotype turned up a few times. This chain uses TRBV4-1 with TRBJ2-7; D possibly corresponds to TRBD1 (5 bases). The CDR3 contains 15 residues. Looked up from germline, CDR1 is MGHRA and CDR2 is YSYEKL. V was cut by 0 bases and J by 2 bases, with 11 bases left in between. This CDR3 is CASSQDPGRAYEQYF. CDR3 in DNA: TGCGCCAGCAGCCAAGATCCAGGCAGGGCCTACGAGCAGTACTTC.

V usage is TRBV7-2 and J usage is TRBJ1-5, with 8 bases fitting TRBD1. Germline V gives CDR1 SGHTA, CDR2 FQGNSA. This CDR3 has 16 residues. V shed 5 bases and J 0 bases; nucleotides not matched to a gene: 6. CDR3 DNA: TGTGCCAGCAGCAAACGGGACAGGAGTAGCAATCAGCCCCAGCATTTT. Translated: CASSKRDRSSNQPQHF.

The chain uses TRBV12-5 and TRBJ2-5; TRBD1 matches at 11 bases. The CDR3 extends over 17 amino acids. CDR1 and CDR2 (germline): LGHNT, FRNRAP. The V segment lost 0 bases and the J segment 5 bases; nucleotides outside the gene matches: 8. This CDR3 is CASGLVVGTGGYETQYF. The CDR3 DNA reads as TGTGCTAGTGGTTTGGTAGTAGGGACAGGGGGATACGAGACCCAGTACTTC. The whole variable domain, filled in from reference TRBV12-5 and TRBJ2-5, reads DARVTQTPRHKVTEMGQEVTMRCQPILGHNTVFWYRQTMMQGLELLAYFRNRAPLDDSGMPKDRFSAEMPDATLATLKIQPSEPRDSAVYFCASGLVVGTGGYETQYFGPGTRLLVL.

This clonotype has ten or more counts. This chain links TRBV6-8 with TRBJ2-1; D unresolved. Trimming took 11 bases from V and 2 from J, leaving 10 bases between them. The CDR3 is 12 residues long. Germline CDR1 reads MNHGY; CDR2 reads SAAAGT. Here the CDR3 reads CARSSTYNEQFF. Written as DNA, the CDR3 is TGTGCCCGGTCGTCGACCTACAATGAGCAGTTCTTC.

This clonotype has at least ten counts. The chain links TRBV11-2 to TRBJ2-1; possible D gene TRBD1, 6 bases. Germline lookup yields CDR1 SGHAT and CDR2 FQNNGV. V was shortened by 3 bases and J by 7 bases, with 25 bases between the two germline ends. The CDR3 sequence is 18 residues long. The CDR3 region is CASSFEPSTGYEGNEQFF. The CDR3 DNA reads TGTGCCAGCAGCTTTGAGCCCTCAACAGGGTATGAGGGGAATGAGCAGTTCTTC.

The chain has TRBV12-3 or TRBV12-4 and TRBJ2-7; D is possibly TRBD1 (5 bases). The V gene lost 8 bases and the J gene lost 5 bases, with 19 bases spanning the gap. The CDR3 sequence is 14 residues long. The DNA for the CDR3 is TGTGCCAGCGGGTGGGGCGGACCCGCGGACGAGCAGTACTTC. Its translation is CASGWGGPADEQYF.

Only a few counts were recorded for this clonotype. At one boundary the junction diverges from the germline segment, which might be a read error. The chain carries TRBV5-3 and TRBJ1-4, with D possibly TRBD1 on 5 matching bases. TRBV5-3 is an ORF; its function is uncertain. The CDR3 contains 14 residues. CDR3 region: CASSSGQGSEKLFF. CDR3 coding DNA: TGTGCCAGCAGCTCAGGGCAGGGTTCCGAAAAACTGTTTTTT.

In its sample, this clonotype was seen many times. The chain links TRBV14 to TRBJ2-7; D unclear. CDR3 length: 11 residues. The germline V gene has CDR1 SGHDN and CDR2 FVKESK. V was clipped by 1 base and J by 2 bases, with 0 bases between them. CDR3 residues: CASSQAYEQYF. The CDR3 nucleotides are TGTGCCAGCAGCCAAGCCTACGAGCAGTACTTC.

This clonotype was found many times. V is TRBV7-2 and J is TRBJ2-7; perhaps TRBD2 as D (6 bases). V was shortened by 5 bases and J by 3 bases, with 14 bases between the two germline ends. Germline V gene data show CDR1 as SGHTA and CDR2 as FQGNSA. CDR3 size: 14 residues. The CDR3 reads CASSPGVAYYEQYF. CDR3 nucleotide sequence: TGTGCCAGCAGCCCGGGAGTCGCCTACTACGAGCAGTACTTC.

This clonotype was counted many times. The V call is TRBV2, the J call TRBJ2-5, with 10 positions matching TRBD2. Germline lookup yields CDR1 SNHLY and CDR2 FYNNEI. With V trimmed by 8 bases and J by 6 bases, 15 bases remained unmatched. This CDR3 region has 16 residues. The DNA for the CDR3 is TGTGCCAGCGAAACTCCGAGCGGGGGGGCCGTAAAGACCCAGTACTTC. It encodes CASETPSGGAVKTQYF. Drawing the rest from reference TRBV2 and TRBJ2-5, the complete variable domain is EPEVTQTPSHQVTQMGQEVILRCVPISNHLYFYWYRQILGQKVEFLVSFYNNEISEKSEIFDDQFSVERPDGSNFTLKIRSTKLEDSAMYFCASETPSGGAVKTQYFGPGTRLLVL.

This clonotype was detected many times. The rearrangement uses TRBV7-2 and TRBJ1-5; the D gene is possibly TRBD1 (5 bases). The CDR3 covers 18 residues. Germline CDR1 reads SGHTA; CDR2 reads FQGNSA. The V end was cut by 5 bases, the J end by 7 bases, with 27 bases between. The CDR3 sequence is CASSPSRGSGEAGQPQHF. In DNA form, the CDR3 reads TGTGCCAGCAGCCCTTCCCGTGGGAGCGGGGAAGCAGGGCAGCCCCAGCATTTT.

With respect to this clonotype: A much larger clone is a single base away; this may be a read error. The V call is TRBV9, the J call TRBJ1-5; tentative D call: TRBD1 (5 bases). The CDR3 has 14 amino acids. Germline V gives CDR1 SGDLS, CDR2 YYNGEE. The CDR3 coding sequence is TGTGCCAGCAGCGCGACAGATAGCAATCAGCCCCAGCAGTTT. It translates to CASSATDSNQPQQF.

The chain is built from TRBV3-1 and TRBJ1-2, with D possibly matching TRBD1 (5 bases). The germline gives CDR1 LGHDT, CDR2 YNNKEL (reference sequence). Between the trimmed V and J ends, which lost 1 base and 4 bases, there was a span of 16 bases. This CDR3 has 16 residues. CDR3 loop: CASSQGVAGISYGYTF. In DNA, the CDR3 is TGTGCCAGCAGCCAAGGAGTCGCAGGGATTAGCTATGGCTACACCTTC.